These T cell receptor beta chains were read from a single sample in a study of T-cell memory formation after mild COVID-19. TCRdb re-analysed the 5' RACE reads in MiXCR, keeping a single row per CDR3 protein. In the table there are a few hundred thousand distinct CDR3 sequences, more than 15% of which are singletons. The sequencing input was PBMCs or a T cell subset sorted from them (not recorded which). These receptors originate from a man aged 18 to 30 who had mild COVID-19 (a few samples of this study predate the infection). Cell type and time point are not known. Both conserved end residues are part of each CDR3. D genes are given only for firm matches. Size tells how often a clone was seen (once, few, many) or the class of an expanded clone, and some rows leave it out.

V,size,D,J,CDR3,DNA
TRBV20-1,few,-,TRBJ1-2,CSARGHGTENYGYTF,TGCAGTGCTAGGGGCCACGGGACGGAGAACTATGGCTACACCTTC
TRBV5-1,-,-,TRBJ1-2,CASSLSLDYGYTF,TGCGCCAGCAGCTTGAGTTTGGACTATGGCTACACCTTC
TRBV4-2,-,-,TRBJ1-3,CASSPGGIRRVSGNTIYF,TGTGCCAGCAGCCCGGGGGGGATTCGTCGGGTCTCTGGAAACACCATATATTTT
TRBV12-3/TRBV12-4,many,-,TRBJ2-1,CASSDLSSYNEQFF,TGTGCCAGCAGTGATTTAAGCTCCTACAATGAGCAGTTCTTC
TRBV18,-,TRBD1,TRBJ1-5,CASSGGQGSGQPQHF,TGTGCCAGCTCAGGGGGACAGGGGAGCGGTCAGCCCCAGCATTTT
TRBV24-1,-,TRBD1,TRBJ1-1,CATSDRVGGGQPPGPEAFF,TGTGCCACCAGTGACCGGGTCGGGGGGGGACAGCCCCCTGGGCCTGAAGCTTTCTTT
TRBV7-2,many,-,TRBJ1-3,CASSLPGGNTIYF,TGTGCCAGCAGTCTGCCCGGTGGAAACACCATATATTTT
TRBV7-2,-,-,TRBJ2-3,CASSLGAGTDTQYF,TGTGCCAGCAGCTTAGGGGCGGGCACAGATACGCAGTATTTT
TRBV6-5,-,-,TRBJ1-5,CASSYDPNQPQHF,TGTGCCAGCAGTTACGATCCGAATCAGCCCCAGCATTTT
TRBV6-2/TRBV6-3,-,-,TRBJ1-5,CASSSDSGDQPQHF,TGTGCCAGCAGTTCCGACAGCGGCGATCAGCCCCAGCATTTT
TRBV4-3,-,-,TRBJ2-2,CASSQDPSRTGELFF,TGCGCCAGCAGCCAAGACCCGTCCCGGACCGGGGAGCTGTTTTTT
TRBV20-1,-,-,TRBJ2-5,CSADAPEARETQYF,TGCAGTGCTGACGCCCCGGAAGCCCGAGAGACCCAGTACTTC
TRBV6-1,few,-,TRBJ1-5,CASSERVWRNQPQHF,TGTGCCAGCAGTGAAAGAGTATGGAGGAATCAGCCCCAGCATTTT
TRBV11-2,once,-,TRBJ2-2,CASSFKAGELFF,TGTGCCAGCAGCTTTAAGGCCGGGGAGCTGTTTTTT
TRBV7-9,many,TRBD2,TRBJ2-5,CASGLRGGFMETQYF,TGTGCCAGCGGCCTACGGGGGGGCTTTATGGAGACCCAGTACTTC
TRBV2,few,TRBD1,TRBJ1-1,CASTGGWTEAFF,TGTGCCAGTACAGGGGGCTGGACTGAAGCTTTCTTT
TRBV30,few,-,TRBJ2-7,CAWSTGAAYEQYF,TGTGCCTGGAGCACCGGGGCCGCCTACGAGCAGTACTTC
TRBV7-9,-,-,TRBJ1-2,CASSYGREGYTF,TGTGCCAGCAGCTACGGACGAGAGGGCTACACCTTC
TRBV5-1,-,TRBD1,TRBJ1-2,CASSPNRQGDYGYTF,TGCGCCAGCAGCCCTAATCGACAGGGAGACTATGGCTACACCTTC
TRBV6-2/TRBV6-3,few,TRBD2,TRBJ2-2,CASKRGGLGNWNTGELFF,TGTGCCAGCAAGCGGGGGGGCCTCGGTAATTGGAACACCGGGGAGCTGTTTTTT
TRBV4-3,many,TRBD1,TRBJ1-1,CASSQEEWDSLFEAFF,TGCGCCAGCAGCCAAGAAGAGTGGGACAGCCTTTTCGAAGCTTTCTTT
TRBV20-1,few,TRBD1,TRBJ1-6,CSASSGQGASPLHF,TGCAGTGCTAGTTCGGGACAGGGGGCTTCACCCCTCCACTTT
TRBV5-1,few,TRBD1,TRBJ2-2,CASTLGQGDTGELFF,TGCGCCAGCACACTGGGACAGGGTGACACCGGGGAGCTGTTTTTT
TRBV6-2/TRBV6-3,-,-,TRBJ1-1,CASSYSRAAFF,TGTGCCAGCAGTTACTCGAGAGCCGCTTTCTTT
TRBV11-2,-,-,TRBJ2-3,CASSRRGQSTDTQYF,TGTGCCAGCAGCCGGCGGGGACAGAGCACAGATACGCAGTATTTT
TRBV20-1,-,-,TRBJ2-1,CSARALGRGDADEQFF,TGCAGTGCTAGGGCCTTGGGGCGCGGGGATGCGGATGAGCAGTTCTTC
TRBV7-2,few,-,TRBJ2-1,CASSLFEREQFF,TGTGCCAGCAGCTTATTTGAACGTGAGCAGTTCTTC
TRBV25-1,-,TRBD2,TRBJ2-5,CASSTLAGAFETQYF,TGTGCCAGCAGTACTTTAGCGGGGGCCTTTGAGACCCAGTACTTC
TRBV29-1,-,-,TRBJ2-1,CSVVPDNEQFF,TGCAGCGTCGTCCCCGACAATGAGCAGTTCTTC
TRBV6-5,-,-,TRBJ1-5,CASSPWGLHQPQHF,TGTGCCAGCAGCCCATGGGGGTTGCATCAGCCCCAGCATTTT
TRBV7-3,-,-,TRBJ1-2,CASSFGGETGLTF,TGTGCCAGCAGCTTCGGTGGTGAGACAGGCCTCACCTTC
TRBV6-2/TRBV6-3,-,TRBD1,TRBJ2-3,CASSYSDRGSDTQYF,TGTGCCAGCAGTTACTCCGACAGGGGGTCGGATACGCAGTATTTT
TRBV6-5,many,TRBD2,TRBJ2-5,CASSYSLPLAGRETQYF,TGTGCCAGCAGTTACTCCCTCCCCCTAGCGGGGCGAGAGACCCAGTACTTC
TRBV30,-,-,TRBJ1-2,CAWSNNYGYTF,TGTGCCTGGAGTAATAACTATGGCTACACCTTC
TRBV20-1,-,-,TRBJ2-5,CSARDAVGETQYF,TGCAGTGCTAGAGATGCTGTCGGGGAGACCCAGTACTTC
TRBV4-3,-,-,TRBJ2-2,CASSQVSYRDTGELFF,TGCGCCAGCAGCCAAGTATCTTACCGGGACACCGGGGAGCTGTTTTTT
TRBV30,-,-,TRBJ2-6,CAWGQYRSGANVLTF,TGTGCCTGGGGACAGTACCGATCTGGGGCCAACGTCCTGACTTTC
TRBV7-2,-,-,TRBJ1-3,CASSSRLSGNTIYF,TGTGCCAGCAGCTCCCGGCTCTCTGGAAACACCATATATTTT
TRBV21-1,-,-,TRBJ2-2,CASSKRIGELFF,TGTGCCAGCAGCAAGAGAATCGGGGAGCTGTTTTTT
TRBV5-1,-,TRBD2,TRBJ2-2,CASSLFGSSGGTGELFF,TGCGCCAGCAGCTTATTCGGTTCCAGCGGGGGCACCGGGGAGCTGTTTTTT
TRBV12-3/TRBV12-4,many,TRBD2,TRBJ2-3,CASSLEGGGVTDTQYF,TGTGCCAGCAGTTTAGAAGGCGGGGGGGTCACAGATACGCAGTATTTT
TRBV20-1,-,-,TRBJ2-2,CSARDPQGRAGELFF,TGCAGTGCTAGAGATCCTCAGGGGAGGGCCGGGGAGCTGTTTTTT
TRBV5-1,few,TRBD2,TRBJ2-1,CASSLEGTSGVNEQFF,TGCGCCAGCAGCTTGGAGGGGACTAGCGGGGTCAATGAGCAGTTCTTC
TRBV12-3/TRBV12-4,few,-,TRBJ1-1,CASSPQGLRNTEAFF,TGTGCCAGCAGTCCCCAGGGTTTGCGGAACACTGAAGCTTTCTTT
TRBV7-8,few,-,TRBJ1-1,CASSEYGREAFF,TGTGCCAGCAGCGAATACGGGAGGGAAGCTTTCTTT
TRBV2,-,-,TRBJ2-5,CASNTGPGAWETQYF,TGTGCCAGCAATACGGGACCGGGGGCATGGGAGACCCAGTACTTC
TRBV4-1,-,-,TRBJ1-2,CASTQARTAAIDGYTF,TGCGCCAGCACCCAAGCGAGGACAGCCGCTATAGATGGCTACACCTTC
TRBV6-2/TRBV6-3,few,-,TRBJ1-4,CASSFLPPAALFF,TGTGCCAGCAGTTTCTTACCCCCGGCGGCTCTGTTTTTT
TRBV10-2,few,TRBD1,TRBJ2-3,CASSGPGGRDTQYF,TGCGCCAGCAGTGGGCCAGGGGGTAGGGATACGCAGTATTTT
TRBV19,-,-,TRBJ2-7,CASSIDPTGTSSYEQYF,TGTGCCAGTAGTATAGATCCTACAGGGACAAGCTCCTACGAGCAGTACTTC
TRBV4-3,few,-,TRBJ2-3,CASSQGTGIGTDTQYF,TGCGCCAGCAGCCAAGGTACTGGAATAGGCACAGATACGCAGTATTTT
TRBV5-5,-,-,TRBJ1-1,CASSLEGRGNTEAFF,TGTGCCAGCAGCTTGGAGGGGAGGGGGAACACTGAAGCTTTCTTT
TRBV5-6,-,TRBD1,TRBJ2-3,CASSLATGLRTDTQYF,TGTGCCAGCAGCTTGGCGACAGGGCTGAGGACAGATACGCAGTATTTT